This TCR beta chain was sequenced in a study of blood T cell repertoires in COVID-19. Study background: Sample material is recorded as cDNA or gDNA derived from T cells, B-cell-depleted T cells, or PBMCs.

Data came from immunoSEQ multiplex PCR; TCRdb stores just in-frame clones and leaves some out. The repertoire holds around 100,000 clones, more than 75% seen once, with approximately 2.9% in the top ten. Worth noting for this clone: Other nucleotide sequences from this sample produce the same CDR3.

Sequenced sample: peripheral blood. This sequence originates from a man aged 50 to 60 with active or convalescent COVID-19.

Written as DNA, the CDR3 is TGTGCCAGCAGTCTCGCAGGGAGCAATCAGCCCCAGCATTTT. Protein: CASSLAGSNQPQHF. This rearrangement joins TRBV28 to TRBJ1-5, with a tentative D call TRBD1 (5 bases). The CDR3 is 14 amino acids. Trimming cost V 5 bases and J 1 base, with 9 bases left between them. CDR1 MDHEN and CDR2 SYDVKM come from the germline V gene.